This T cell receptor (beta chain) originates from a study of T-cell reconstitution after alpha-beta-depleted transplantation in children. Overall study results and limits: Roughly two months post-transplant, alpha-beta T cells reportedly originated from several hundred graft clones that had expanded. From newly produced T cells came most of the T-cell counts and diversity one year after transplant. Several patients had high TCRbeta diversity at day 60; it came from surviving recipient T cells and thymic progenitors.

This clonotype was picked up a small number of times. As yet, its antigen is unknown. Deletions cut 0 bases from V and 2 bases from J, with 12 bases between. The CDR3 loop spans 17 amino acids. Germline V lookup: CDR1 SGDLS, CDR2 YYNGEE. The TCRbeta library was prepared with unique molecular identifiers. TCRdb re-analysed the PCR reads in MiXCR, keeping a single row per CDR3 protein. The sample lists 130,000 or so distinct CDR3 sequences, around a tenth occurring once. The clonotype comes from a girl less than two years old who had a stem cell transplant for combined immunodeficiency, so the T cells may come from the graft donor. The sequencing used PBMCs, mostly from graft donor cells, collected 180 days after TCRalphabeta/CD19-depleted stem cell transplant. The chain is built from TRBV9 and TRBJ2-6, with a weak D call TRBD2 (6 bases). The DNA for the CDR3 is TGTGCCAGCAGCGTAGGGTGGGGGGTCCCTGGGGCCAACGTCCTGACTTTC. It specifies CASSVGWGVPGANVLTF. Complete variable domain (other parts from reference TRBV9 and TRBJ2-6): DSGVTQTPKHLITATGQRVTLRCSPRSGDLSVYWYQQSLDQGLQFLIQYYNGEERAKGNILERFSAQQFPDLHSELNLSSLELGDSALYFCASSVGWGVPGANVLTFGAGSRLTVL.